This TCR beta chain was identified in a study of CD8 T cells in Susac syndrome. Study-wide findings and caveats: The TCR sequencing and HLA analysis in the study involved a relatively small number of individuals, as the study acknowledged.

The multiple sclerosis control cohort comprised treatment-naive individuals presenting with stable or active relapsing-remitting disease. Negative isolation was applied to CD8+ and CD4+ T cells, and FACS enrichment was applied to TEMRA cells. The CDR3 spans 13 residues. Germline trimming cut 6 bases from V and 5 bases from J; bases unmatched to any gene: 6. Germline values: CDR1 DFQATT, CDR2 SNEGSKA (reference sequence). Notes on this clonotype: Its cognate antigen is unknown.

With random hexamers, about 0.45 to 1 ug RNA was reverse transcribed. Multiplex PCR with immunoSEQ amplified the TCR beta CDR3 across 54 Vbeta and 13 Jbeta. Using its own MiXCR run on the immunoSEQ multiplex PCR reads, TCRdb lists one record per CDR3 protein. This sample has about 200,000 distinct CDR3 sequences; 92% occur once, and the top ten carry about 0.15%. The sequence was obtained from a human donor with multiple sclerosis. This chain links TRBV20-1 with TRBJ1-1, with 10 bases identical to TRBD1. The sample comprised CD8+ T cells from PBMCs. This CDR3 is CSALTGGKTEAFF. For the CDR3, the DNA is TGCAGTGCCCTGACAGGGGGCAAGACTGAAGCTTTCTTT.